Following are 15 T cell receptor beta chains from one sample sequenced in a study of OX40 agonist ivuxolimab in advanced cancers. Using immunoSEQ multiplex PCR, the repertoire was profiled, and TCRdb retains in-frame clones only, with some absent. The data show about 110,000 clones, 80% to 95% seen once. The sample was CD4+ or CD8+ T cells sorted from blood, taken in a trial of the OX40 agonist ivuxolimab. These receptors originate from an adult with an advanced solid tumor such as melanoma, head and neck, liver or kidney cancer.

The CDR3 here is CASSLGGVSSPLHF. CDR3 DNA sequence: TGCGCCAGCAGCTTGGGCGGGGTTTCTTCACCCCTCCACTTT. The chain employs TRBV5-1 and TRBJ1-6; D ambiguous. Germline V CDR1 and CDR2: SGHRS, YFSETQ. The CDR3 loop spans 14 amino acids. Trimming took 0 bases from V and 9 from J, leaving 10 bases between them.

The chain has TRBV9 and TRBJ2-2; D not certain. The germline gives CDR1 SGDLS, CDR2 YYNGEE. This CDR3 is 13 amino acids long. Trimming cost V 1 base and J 6 bases, with 7 bases left between them. CDR3 amino acids: CASSVNSPGELFF. CDR3 in DNA: TGTGCCAGCAGCGTAAATAGCCCCGGGGAGCTGTTTTTT. Looking up the rest from reference TRBV9 and TRBJ2-2 gives the full variable domain: DSGVTQTPKHLITATGQRVTLRCSPRSGDLSVYWYQQSLDQGLQFLIQYYNGEERAKGNILERFSAQQFPDLHSELNLSSLELGDSALYFCASSVNSPGELFFGEGSRLTVL.

The V and J genes are TRBV30 and TRBJ1-1; D gene unclear. Per the germline V gene, CDR1 is GTSNPN and CDR2 is SVGIG (reference sequence). The CDR3 is made up of 11 amino acids. Trimming shortened V by 5 bases and J by 7 bases, and 11 bases separated the two germline ends. The CDR3 region is CAWGSSREAFF. CDR3 coding DNA: TGTGCCTGGGGAAGCAGCCGTGAAGCTTTCTTT.

The V and J genes are TRBV6-5 and TRBJ1-3; D perhaps matches TRBD1 (5 bases). The CDR3 has 15 residues. V dropped 1 base and J dropped 0 bases, with 7 bases sitting between them. Germline values: CDR1 MNHEY, CDR2 SVGAGI. The CDR3 spells CASSYWGDSGNTIYF. The CDR3 nucleotides are TGTGCCAGCAGTTACTGGGGCGACTCTGGAAACACCATATATTTT.

The rearrangement uses TRBV18 and TRBJ2-4; D remains unclear. The CDR3 consists of 14 residues. V gave up 0 bases and J gave up 6 bases, with 9 bases separating them. Germline assignment: CDR1 KGHSH and CDR2 LQKENI. The CDR3 nucleotides read TGTGCCAGCTCACCACCGTTTAGTAGAAACATTCAGTACTTC. Translated: CASSPPFSRNIQYF.

The J gene is TRBJ1-5, the V gene TRBV27, with D uncertain. Germline CDR1 is MNHEY and CDR2 is SMNVEV (reference sequence). V dropped 3 bases and J dropped 1 base, with 10 bases sitting between them. The CDR3 totals 15 residues. In nucleotides, the CDR3 is TGTGCCAGCAGTTTTTTCGCCTTCAGCAATCAGCCCCAGCATTTT. Residues: CASSFFAFSNQPQHF.

This chain joins TRBV7-3 and TRBJ2-7; D unclear. V dropped 3 bases and J dropped 2 bases, with 8 bases sitting between them. The germline V gene encodes CDR1 SGHTA and CDR2 FQGTGA. The CDR3 totals 13 residues. CDR3 region: CASSFGSTYEQYF. CDR3 in DNA: TGTGCCAGCAGCTTCGGCTCGACCTACGAGCAGTACTTC.

The genes are TRBV11-2 and TRBJ2-1; TRBD2 aligns across 10 bases. The CDR3 consists of 17 residues. J gave up 0 bases and V 1 base, and 3 bases lay outside the gene matches. Germline CDR1 SGHAT, CDR2 FQNNGV. The CDR3 sequence: CASSLVAGGSSYNEQFF. The CDR3 region has the DNA TGTGCCAGCAGCTTAGTAGCGGGGGGAAGCTCCTACAATGAGCAGTTCTTC. The variable domain in full, completed from reference TRBV11-2 and TRBJ2-1, reads EAGVAQSPRYKIIEKRQSVAFWCNPISGHATLYWYQQILGQGPKLLIQFQNNGVVDDSQLPKDRFSAERLKGVDSTLKIQPAKLEDSAVYLCASSLVAGGSSYNEQFFGPGTRLTVL.

The DNA of the CDR3 is TGTGCCAGCAGCTTAATAGCGGGGGGGCGCCACGAGCAGTACTTC. As protein: CASSLIAGGRHEQYF. This chain links TRBV13 with TRBJ2-7; 11 nucleotides align to TRBD2. CDR1 and CDR2 from the germline V gene are PRHDT and FYEKMQ (reference sequence). The trim removed 2 bases at V and 5 bases at J, leaving 5 bases unmatched. The CDR3 consists of 15 residues.

The J gene is TRBJ2-4, the V gene TRBV14; 9 bases match TRBD1. Trimming removed 2 bases from V and 8 bases from J; junction bases left unmatched: 7. Germline V gene sequence: CDR1 SGHDN, CDR2 FVKESK. The CDR3 length is 15 residues. CDR3: CASSQTPGQGDIQYF. The CDR3 bases are TGTGCCAGCAGCCAAACCCCGGGACAGGGTGACATTCAGTACTTC.

The V and J genes are TRBV10-2 and TRBJ2-3; D tentatively fits TRBD1 or TRBD2 (6 bases each). The V and J ends lost 0 bases and 0 bases respectively, with 10 bases between them. CDR1 is WSHSY, CDR2 SAAADI, per germline. The CDR3 loop spans 16 amino acids. The CDR3 bases are TGCGCCAGCAGTGAGTCAGGGGGGATAAGCACAGATACGCAGTATTTT. Residues: CASSESGGISTDTQYF.

The chain combines TRBV19 with TRBJ2-7; D not resolved. V lost 3 bases, J lost 0 bases, and 9 bases lay in between. CDR1 and CDR2 (germline): LNHDA, SQIVND (reference sequence). The CDR3 is 14 amino acids. The CDR3 is CASSISGTSYEQYF. The CDR3 DNA follows: TGTGCCAGTAGTATCTCCGGAACCTCCTACGAGCAGTACTTC.

The chain has TRBV11-3 and TRBJ2-3; D is perhaps TRBD1 or TRBD2 (5 bases each). Germline V gene data show CDR1 as SGHNT and CDR2 as YENEEA. The V end was cut by 4 bases, the J end by 6 bases, with 11 bases between. CDR3 length: 13 amino acids. CDR3 nucleotide sequence: TGTGCCAGCAGCTCCTTGGGGGTCGATACGCAGTATTTT. Translated: CASSSLGVDTQYF.

This clone was recorded once. This chain links TRBV10-3 with TRBJ1-1; maybe TRBD1 (6 bases). The CDR3 spans 13 residues. Germline loops: CDR1 ENHRY, CDR2 SYGVKD. V lost 10 bases, J lost 3 bases, and 15 bases lay in between. The CDR3 sequence: CASQQGRDTEAFF. The CDR3 nucleotides read TGTGCCAGCCAACAGGGTAGGGACACTGAAGCTTTCTTT.

In this sample, this clone turned up a few times. This chain connects TRBV19 to TRBJ1-5; no clear D. Germline CDR1 is LNHDA and CDR2 is SQIVND (reference sequence). CDR3 length: 14 residues. V was pared by 7 bases and J by 2 bases, with 12 bases between. Here the CDR3 reads CASISARGNQPQHF. In DNA form, the CDR3 reads TGTGCCAGTATCTCGGCCCGGGGCAATCAGCCCCAGCATTTT. Full variable domain (outside the CDR3, taken from reference TRBV19 and TRBJ1-5): DGGITQSPKYLFRKEGQNVTLSCEQNLNHDAMYWYRQDPGQGLRLIYYSQIVNDFQKGDIAEGYSVSREKKESFPLTVTSAQKNPTAFYLCASISARGNQPQHFGDGTRLSIL.